The subject of this entry is one TCR beta chain. Its antigen is undetermined. Two rounds of nested PCR, of roughly 17 and 9 cycles, were run on TCRalpha and TCRbeta cDNA. TCRdb derives one entry per CDR3 protein from the 5' RACE reads, leaving out DNA. This sample's table reports over 130,000 distinct CDR3 sequences. This sample is drawn from a study of monozygotic twins with inflammatory bowel disease. Whole-study results and caveats: Clonotypes shared with others were fewer in IBD patients than in healthy twins, especially with disease activity. Support for a single strong signal or clonotype associated with IBD was absent. Among IBD patients, TCRbeta diversity (inverse Simpson) was lower than in healthy co-twins.

In germline, CDR1 is SGHAT, CDR2 FQNNGV. The CDR3 has 18 amino acids. This chain connects TRBV11-2 to TRBJ2-4; TCRdb picks TRBD2, but there is no DNA to check that call. This clonotype was sampled from a human donor with ulcerative colitis or Crohn's disease, or a healthy co-twin of an affected twin (not recorded which). Sample: blood. The CDR3 sequence is CASSRSRLRPSIQDIQYF.